The 27 T cell receptor beta chains presented below share a single source sample, sequenced in a study of blood T cell repertoires in COVID-19. Measured with immunoSEQ multiplex PCR; TCRdb has only the in-frame clones, and not every one. The sample yields approximately 280,000 clones, approximately 90% seen once. Material: PBMCs or T cells enriched from blood (not recorded which). These receptors were taken from a woman aged 40 to 55 who had recovered from COVID-19.

This rearrangement joins TRBV7-2 to TRBJ1-2; D not resolved. In germline, CDR1 is SGHTA, CDR2 FQGNSA. Trimming shortened V by 0 bases and J by 8 bases, and 22 bases separated the two germline ends. The CDR3 is 17 residues long. The CDR3 DNA reads TGTGCCAGCAGCTTAGCGCGGTCGACGGCCAACTCGGGGGGCTACACCTTC. It specifies CASSLARSTANSGGYTF.

V gene TRBV11-2 combines with J gene TRBJ2-1; 10 positions agree with TRBD1. The V segment lost 10 bases and the J segment 8 bases; nucleotides outside the gene matches: 8. Germline-derived CDR1 and CDR2 are SGHAT and FQNNGV. This CDR3 is 13 amino acids long. The CDR3 nucleotides are TGTGCCACCACCCGGGACAGGGGAGATGAGCAGTTCTTC. The encoded protein is CATTRDRGDEQFF.

The chain employs TRBV18 and TRBJ1-4; a weak D match, TRBD1 (6 bases). V lost 4 bases and J 0 bases, leaving 12 bases between the germline ends. The V gene's germline CDR1 is KGHSH and CDR2 LQKENI. The CDR3 has 16 residues. In DNA, the CDR3 is TGTGCCAGCTCACGGAAAAAGGGGGCAACTAATGAAAAACTGTTTTTT. Residues: CASSRKKGATNEKLFF.

The rearrangement joins TRBV12-3 or TRBV12-4 to TRBJ2-7, with D possibly being TRBD1 (5 bases). The CDR3 consists of 13 residues. V shed 8 bases and J shed 1 base, with 12 bases lying between them. The CDR3 reads CASSTQVSYEQYF. CDR3 DNA: TGTGCCAGCTCTACACAGGTTTCCTACGAGCAGTACTTC.

The chain uses TRBV7-9 and TRBJ1-2; D is ambiguous. The CDR3 runs 16 residues. V shed 5 bases and J shed 0 bases, with 16 bases lying between them. The germline V gene encodes CDR1 SEHNR and CDR2 FQNEAQ (reference sequence). The CDR3 sequence: CASSKLMPLANYGYTF. CDR3 bases: TGTGCCAGCAGCAAACTGATGCCCTTAGCTAACTATGGCTACACCTTC.

The rearrangement uses TRBV19 and TRBJ2-2, with 7 bases matching TRBD2. The CDR3 contains 18 residues. The trim removed 7 bases at V and 2 bases at J, leaving 16 bases unmatched. CDR1 and CDR2 (germline): LNHDA, SQIVND (reference sequence). CDR3 nucleotide sequence: TGTGCCAGTACCAGTCGGGGGGTGGGCACGCTTAACACCGGGGAGCTGTTTTTT. It codes for CASTSRGVGTLNTGELFF. Filled out from reference TRBV19 and TRBJ2-2, the complete variable domain reads DGGITQSPKYLFRKEGQNVTLSCEQNLNHDAMYWYRQDPGQGLRLIYYSQIVNDFQKGDIAEGYSVSREKKESFPLTVTSAQKNPTAFYLCASTSRGVGTLNTGELFFGEGSRLTVL.

The chain couples TRBV2 to TRBJ1-4; D is undetermined. Per germline, CDR1 SNHLY and CDR2 FYNNEI. Trimming shortened V by 7 bases and J by 0 bases, and 12 bases separated the two germline ends. The length of the CDR3 is 15 residues. CDR3 DNA: TGTGCCAGCAAGCTCCGGGAAACAACTAATGAAAAACTGTTTTTT. This sequence encodes CASKLRETTNEKLFF.

V gene TRBV25-1 combines with J gene TRBJ2-3; TRBD2 might be the D (5 bases). V was shortened by 4 bases and J by 4 bases, with 18 bases between the two germline ends. This CDR3 is built from 16 residues. The germline CDR1 and CDR2 sequences are MGHDK and SYGVNS. The CDR3 sequence: CASSGPFRGLADTQYF. The DNA for the CDR3 is TGTGCCAGCAGTGGCCCATTTCGTGGACTGGCAGATACGCAGTATTTT.

V gene TRBV4-1 combines with J gene TRBJ2-7; TRBD2 might be the D (6 bases). Germline loops: CDR1 MGHRA, CDR2 YSYEKL. The V end lost 4 bases, the J end lost 0 bases, and 16 bases lay between the germline ends. This CDR3 comprises 16 residues. The CDR3 DNA is TGCGCCAGCAGCCCCGGACCGGGACTGAGCTCCTACGAGCAGTACTTC. Translation gives CASSPGPGLSSYEQYF.

The chain combines TRBV7-3 with TRBJ2-2; possible D gene TRBD2, 6 bases. CDR3 size: 14 residues. Germline CDR1 is SGHTA and CDR2 is FQGTGA. Trimming removed 5 bases at V and 8 bases at J, with 15 bases between. The CDR3 coding sequence is TGTGCCAGCAGCCCCCCGGTCGGGGGTGGGGAGCTGTTTTTT. Protein sequence: CASSPPVGGGELFF.

Note on this clone: The same CDR3 is also encoded by other DNA sequences in this sample. The chain is built from TRBV18 and TRBJ1-5, with a possible D match to TRBD1 (6 bases). CDR1 is KGHSH, CDR2 LQKENI, per germline. Trimming cost V 2 bases and J 2 bases, with 10 bases left between them. This CDR3 has 15 amino acids. CDR3: CASSPGGRGNQPQHF. DNA for the CDR3: TGTGCCAGCTCACCAGGGGGCAGGGGCAATCAGCCCCAGCATTTT.

J is TRBJ2-6 and V is TRBV27; 7 nucleotides align to TRBD2. The length of the CDR3 is 15 residues. V was pared by 5 bases and J by 2 bases, with 3 bases of the junction left unmatched. Germline V gene lookup returns CDR1 MNHEY and CDR2 SMNVEV (reference sequence). CDR3 coding DNA: TGTGCCAGCAGTCTAAGCGGGACTGGGGCCAACGTCCTGACTTTC. Translated: CASSLSGTGANVLTF.

This clone was detected only once. V and J are TRBV30 and TRBJ1-4; D unclear. CDR3 length: 15 amino acids. The ends were cut back, 1 base at V and 4 bases at J, with 13 bases in the middle. CDR1 and CDR2 (germline): GTSNPN, SVGIG (reference sequence). The CDR3 loop is CAWSATRGSNEKLFF. The DNA of the CDR3 is TGTGCCTGGAGTGCCACTCGGGGAAGTAATGAAAAACTGTTTTTT. The full variable domain, in which reference TRBV30 and TRBJ1-4 provide the parts outside the CDR3, is SQTIHQWPATLVQPVGSPLSLECTVEGTSNPNLYWYRQAAGRGLQLLFYSVGIGQISSEVPQNLSASRPQDRQFILSSKKLLLSDSGFYLCAWSATRGSNEKLFFGSGTQLSVL.

This clone appeared once. The chain combines TRBV10-3 with TRBJ1-5, with D possibly TRBD1 on 6 matching bases. Germline CDR1 is ENHRY and CDR2 is SYGVKD. Between the trimmed V and J ends, which lost 3 bases and 4 bases, there was a span of 10 bases. The length of the CDR3 is 14 residues. Here the CDR3 DNA reads TGTGCCATCAGTGATGGGACACATAATCAGCCCCAGCATTTT. It translates to CAISDGTHNQPQHF.

This sequence joins TRBV7-2 and TRBJ2-1, with 8 bases that match TRBD2. Germline V lookup: CDR1 SGHTA, CDR2 FQGNSA. The CDR3 sequence is 14 residues long. V was pared by 5 bases and J by 4 bases, with 4 bases of the junction left unmatched. As DNA, the CDR3 is TGTGCCAGCAGCACTAGCGGAGCGTACAATGAGCAGTTCTTC. This gives the protein CASSTSGAYNEQFF.

This chain joins TRBV7-4 and TRBJ1-1; D not resolved. Trimming took off 5 bases at V and 5 bases at J, with 18 bases between the two ends. The CDR3 runs 15 residues. From germline, CDR1 is SGHVT and CDR2 SQSDAQ. The CDR3 protein is CASSPPARVWTEAFF. Written as DNA, the CDR3 is TGTGCCAGCAGCCCCCCTGCCCGGGTTTGGACTGAAGCTTTCTTT.

The genes are TRBV10-2 and TRBJ2-5; maybe TRBD1 (5 bases). CDR3 size: 14 residues. The V gene's germline CDR1 is WSHSY and CDR2 SAAADI. V gave up 7 bases and J gave up 5 bases, with 17 bases separating them. CDR3 loop: CASTSEQAYETQYF. The DNA of the CDR3 is TGCGCCAGCACTTCGGAACAGGCGTACGAGACCCAGTACTTC.

The J gene is TRBJ2-3, the V gene TRBV19; D not certain. Trimming removed 5 bases at V and 2 bases at J, with 8 bases between. The CDR3 has 13 residues. Germline CDR1 and CDR2: LNHDA and SQIVND (reference sequence). CDR3 DNA sequence: TGTGCCAGTAGTTGGGCACCCACAGATACGCAGTATTTT. It translates to CASSWAPTDTQYF. Full variable domain (outside the CDR3, taken from reference TRBV19 and TRBJ2-3): DGGITQSPKYLFRKEGQNVTLSCEQNLNHDAMYWYRQDPGQGLRLIYYSQIVNDFQKGDIAEGYSVSREKKESFPLTVTSAQKNPTAFYLCASSWAPTDTQYFGPGTRLTVL.

The chain joins TRBV3-1 (or the pseudogene TRBV3-2) to TRBJ1-4, with D uncertain. The germline V and J ends were trimmed by 0 bases and 7 bases, with 6 bases remaining between them. Germline V gene lookup returns CDR1 LGHDT and CDR2 YNNKEL (reference sequence). This CDR3 comprises 13 residues. CDR3 nucleotides: TGTGCCAGCAGCCAAGAGAGGTTTGAAAAACTGTTTTTT. Its translation: CASSQERFEKLFF.

The V gene is TRBV18, the J gene TRBJ2-4; D may be TRBD1 (6 bases). V lost 6 bases and J 3 bases, leaving 18 bases between the germline ends. From germline, CDR1 is KGHSH and CDR2 LQKENI. The CDR3 contains 16 residues. The CDR3 DNA sequence: TGTGCCAGCTCGCCAAACAGGGCCGGAGGCAAAAACATTCAGTACTTC. Encoded protein: CASSPNRAGGKNIQYF.

The rearrangement uses TRBV7-9 and TRBJ1-4, with D tentatively TRBD1 (5 bases). The CDR3 contains 16 residues. The V and J ends lost 2 bases and 8 bases respectively, with 18 bases between them. Germline V gene sequence: CDR1 SEHNR, CDR2 FQNEAQ (reference sequence). CDR3 amino acids: CASSLPLLQGGEKLFF. The CDR3 bases are TGTGCCAGCAGCTTACCCCTTCTCCAGGGAGGCGAAAAACTGTTTTTT.

The chain carries TRBV5-4 and TRBJ2-3; 10 bases map to TRBD1. Trimming removed 5 bases from V and 4 bases from J; junction bases left unmatched: 10. Looked up from germline, CDR1 is SGHNT and CDR2 is YYREEE (reference sequence). The CDR3 extends over 16 amino acids. CDR3 region: CASRRGDRGRPDTQYF. As DNA, the CDR3 is TGTGCCAGCAGGCGTGGAGACAGGGGGCGGCCAGATACGCAGTATTTT.

This chain connects TRBV19 to TRBJ1-2; the D gene is possibly TRBD1 (6 bases). In germline, CDR1 is LNHDA, CDR2 SQIVND (reference sequence). V was shortened by 4 bases and J by 4 bases, with 13 bases between the two germline ends. This CDR3 is 14 amino acids long. The CDR3 is CASSRAGESYGYTF. CDR3 bases: TGTGCCAGTAGTAGGGCAGGGGAGTCCTATGGCTACACCTTC.

This sequence joins TRBV2 and TRBJ2-1; D gene ambiguous. Germline V CDR1 and CDR2: SNHLY, FYNNEI. The length of the CDR3 is 10 residues. Deletions cut 6 bases from V and 7 bases from J, with 4 bases between. Written as DNA, the CDR3 is TGTGCCAGCAGAGCAAATGAGCAGTTCTTC. Residues: CASRANEQFF.

The genes are TRBV7-9 and TRBJ1-2; 10 positions agree with TRBD1. The CDR3 sequence is 14 residues long. Trimming cost V 5 bases and J 8 bases; bases outside gene matches: 8. The germline V gene has CDR1 SEHNR and CDR2 FQNEAQ (reference sequence). The CDR3 DNA is TGTGCCAGCAGCCCGGGGACAGGGGTCTGGGGCTACACCTTC. It is translated as CASSPGTGVWGYTF.

The chain couples TRBV6-2 or TRBV6-3 to TRBJ1-5; D is ambiguous. Germline assignment: CDR1 MNHEY and CDR2 SVGEGT. The CDR3 has 16 residues. Trimming took off 2 bases at V and 3 bases at J, with 14 bases between the two ends. The CDR3 sequence is CASSYPRRSSNQPQHF. CDR3 in DNA: TGTGCCAGCAGTTACCCCAGGAGGTCTTCCAATCAGCCCCAGCATTTT.

This chain joins TRBV11-3 and TRBJ2-3; D is ambiguous. The V and J ends lost 2 bases and 2 bases respectively, with 8 bases between them. The V gene's germline CDR1 is SGHNT and CDR2 YENEEA. This CDR3 has 14 amino acids. CDR3 sequence: CASSLTRDTDTQYF. As DNA, the CDR3 is TGTGCCAGCAGCTTAACCCGCGACACAGATACGCAGTATTTT.